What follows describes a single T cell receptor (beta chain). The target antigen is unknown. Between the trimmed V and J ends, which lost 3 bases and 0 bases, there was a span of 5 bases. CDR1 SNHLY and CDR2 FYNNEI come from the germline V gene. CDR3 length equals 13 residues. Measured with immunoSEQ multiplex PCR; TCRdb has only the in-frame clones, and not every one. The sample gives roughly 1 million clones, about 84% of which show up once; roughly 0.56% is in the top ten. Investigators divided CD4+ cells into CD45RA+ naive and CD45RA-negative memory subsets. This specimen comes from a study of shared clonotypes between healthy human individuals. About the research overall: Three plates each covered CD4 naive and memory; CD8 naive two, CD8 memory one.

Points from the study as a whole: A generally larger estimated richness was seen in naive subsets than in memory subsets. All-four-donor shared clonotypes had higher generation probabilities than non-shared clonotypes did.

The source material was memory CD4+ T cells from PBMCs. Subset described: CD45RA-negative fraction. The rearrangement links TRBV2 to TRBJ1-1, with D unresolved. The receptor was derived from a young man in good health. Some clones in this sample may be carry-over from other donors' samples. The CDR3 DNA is TGTGCCAGCAGTGACAACATGAACACTGAAGCTTTCTTT. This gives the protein CASSDNMNTEAFF.